This TCR beta chain was observed in a study of blood T cell repertoires in COVID-19. For the study at large: From T cells, B-cell-depleted T cells, or PBMCs came the material, which was cDNA or gDNA.

The V gene end was trimmed by 5 bases and the J gene end by 0 bases; junction bases not matched to a gene: 8. Germline CDR1 reads LNHDA; CDR2 reads SQIVND (reference sequence). The CDR3 totals 18 residues. As processed by the authors: Amplification of reference gene primers was used by the study to estimate nucleated cell counts. Clones were read by immunoSEQ multiplex PCR, and TCRdb kept only the in-frame ones, dropping some. The V and J calls and clone size were taken over from that table, and D and trimming were inferred from the DNA. The sample carries about 260,000 clones, about 87% recorded once.

The V gene is TRBV19, the J gene TRBJ2-1, with TRBD2 matching 12 bases. Sequenced: peripheral blood. The TCR comes from a woman between 55 and 75 years old with COVID-19, enrolled during active disease. This CDR3 reads CASSGLAGGRLSYNEQFF. DNA for the CDR3: TGTGCCAGTAGTGGGCTAGCGGGAGGGCGCCTCTCCTACAATGAGCAGTTCTTC.